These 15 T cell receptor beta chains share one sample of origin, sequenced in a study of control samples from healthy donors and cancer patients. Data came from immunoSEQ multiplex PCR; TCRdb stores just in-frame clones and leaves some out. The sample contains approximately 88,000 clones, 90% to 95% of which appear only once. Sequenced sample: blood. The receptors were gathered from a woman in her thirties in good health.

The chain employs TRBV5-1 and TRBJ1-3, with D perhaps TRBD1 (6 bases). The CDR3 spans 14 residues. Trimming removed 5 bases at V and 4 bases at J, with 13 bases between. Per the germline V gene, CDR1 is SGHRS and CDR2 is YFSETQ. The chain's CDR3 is CASRGGGGGNTIYF. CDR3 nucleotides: TGCGCCAGCAGAGGCGGGGGCGGCGGAAACACCATATATTTT.

The chain's CDR3 is CASSWRSDTHQPQHF. The CDR3 DNA is TGTGCCAGCAGCTGGCGGTCAGACACCCATCAGCCCCAGCATTTT. J is TRBJ1-5 and V is TRBV11-2; D gene unclear. The CDR3 sequence is 15 residues long. Germline CDR1 reads SGHAT; CDR2 reads FQNNGV. Trimming shortened V by 4 bases and J by 5 bases, and 15 bases separated the two germline ends.

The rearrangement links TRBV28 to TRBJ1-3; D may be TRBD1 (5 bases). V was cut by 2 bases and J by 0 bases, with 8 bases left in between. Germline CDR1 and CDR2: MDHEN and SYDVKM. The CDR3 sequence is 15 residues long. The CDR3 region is CASSLAGFSGNTIYF. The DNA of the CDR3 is TGTGCCAGCAGTTTAGCAGGGTTCTCTGGAAACACCATATATTTT.

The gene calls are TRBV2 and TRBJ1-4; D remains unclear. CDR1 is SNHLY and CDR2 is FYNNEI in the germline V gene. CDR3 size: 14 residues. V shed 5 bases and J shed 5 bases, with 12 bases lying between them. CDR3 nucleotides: TGTGCCAGCAGTCCTCAGAATTTAAATGAAAAACTGTTTTTT. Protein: CASSPQNLNEKLFF.

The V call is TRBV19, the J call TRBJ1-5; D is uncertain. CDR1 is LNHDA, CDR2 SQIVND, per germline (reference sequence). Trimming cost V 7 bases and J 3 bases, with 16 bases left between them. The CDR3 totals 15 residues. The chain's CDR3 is CASTYSSGYNQPQHF. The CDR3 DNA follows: TGTGCCAGTACTTATAGTTCCGGGTACAATCAGCCCCAGCATTTT.

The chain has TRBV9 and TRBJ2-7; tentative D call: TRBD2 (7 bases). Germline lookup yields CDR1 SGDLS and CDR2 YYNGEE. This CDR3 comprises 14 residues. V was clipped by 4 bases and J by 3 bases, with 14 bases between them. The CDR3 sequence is CASSPTGGGYEQYF. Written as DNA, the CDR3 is TGTGCCAGCAGCCCCACGGGGGGCGGCTACGAGCAGTACTTC. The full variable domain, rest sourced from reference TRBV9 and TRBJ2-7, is DSGVTQTPKHLITATGQRVTLRCSPRSGDLSVYWYQQSLDQGLQFLIQYYNGEERAKGNILERFSAQQFPDLHSELNLSSLELGDSALYFCASSPTGGGYEQYFGPGTRLTVT.

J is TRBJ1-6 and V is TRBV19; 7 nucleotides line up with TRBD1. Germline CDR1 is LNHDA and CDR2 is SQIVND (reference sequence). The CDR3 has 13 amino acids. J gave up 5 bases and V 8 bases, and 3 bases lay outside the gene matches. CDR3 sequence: CASRDSHNSPLHF. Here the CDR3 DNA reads TGTGCCAGTCGGGACAGCCATAATTCACCCCTCCACTTT.

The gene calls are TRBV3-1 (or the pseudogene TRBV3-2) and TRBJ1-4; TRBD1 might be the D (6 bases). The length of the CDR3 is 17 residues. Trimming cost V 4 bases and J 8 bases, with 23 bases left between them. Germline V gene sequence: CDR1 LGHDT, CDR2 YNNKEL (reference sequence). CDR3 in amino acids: CASSRGKGVASWEKLFF. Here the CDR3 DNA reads TGTGCCAGCAGCCGCGGCAAGGGGGTCGCCTCTTGGGAAAAACTGTTTTTT.

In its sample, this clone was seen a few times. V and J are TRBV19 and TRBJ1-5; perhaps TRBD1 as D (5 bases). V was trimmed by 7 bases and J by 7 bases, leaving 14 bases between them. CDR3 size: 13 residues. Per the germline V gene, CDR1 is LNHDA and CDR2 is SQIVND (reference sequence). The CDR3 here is CASKGQGSQPQHF. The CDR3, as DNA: TGTGCCAGTAAGGGCCAGGGCAGCCAGCCCCAGCATTTT.

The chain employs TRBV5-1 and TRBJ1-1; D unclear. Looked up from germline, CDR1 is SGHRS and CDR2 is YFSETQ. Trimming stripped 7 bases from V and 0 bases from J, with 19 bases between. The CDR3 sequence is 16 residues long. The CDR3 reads CASGPSDRPVNTEAFF. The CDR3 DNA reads TGCGCCAGCGGCCCCAGTGACCGACCGGTGAACACTGAAGCTTTCTTT. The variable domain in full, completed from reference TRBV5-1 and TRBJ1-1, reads KAGVTQTPRYLIKTRGQQVTLSCSPISGHRSVSWYQQTPGQGLQFLFEYFSETQRNKGNFPGRFSGRQFSNSRSEMNVSTLELGDSALYLCASGPSDRPVNTEAFFGQGTRLTVV.

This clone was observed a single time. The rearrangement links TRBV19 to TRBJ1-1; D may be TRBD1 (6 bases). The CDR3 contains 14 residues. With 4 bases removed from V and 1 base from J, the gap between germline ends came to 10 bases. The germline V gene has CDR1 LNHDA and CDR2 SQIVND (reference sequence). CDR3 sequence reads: CASSTQTGNTEAFF. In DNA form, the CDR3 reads TGTGCCAGTAGTACCCAGACAGGGAACACTGAAGCTTTCTTT.

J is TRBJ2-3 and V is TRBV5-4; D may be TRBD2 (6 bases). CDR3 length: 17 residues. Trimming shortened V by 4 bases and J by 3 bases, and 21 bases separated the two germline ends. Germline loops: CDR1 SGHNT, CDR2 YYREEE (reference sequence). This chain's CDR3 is CASSPGEDRGRTDTQYF. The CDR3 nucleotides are TGTGCCAGCAGCCCGGGAGAGGATCGGGGGAGGACAGATACGCAGTATTTT.

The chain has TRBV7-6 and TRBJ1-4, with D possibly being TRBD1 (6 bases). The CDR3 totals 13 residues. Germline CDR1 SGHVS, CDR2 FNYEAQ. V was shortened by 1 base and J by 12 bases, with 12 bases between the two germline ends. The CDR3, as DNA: TGTGCCAGCAGCTTAGGTACAGGGCTCGAACTGTTTTTT. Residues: CASSLGTGLELFF.

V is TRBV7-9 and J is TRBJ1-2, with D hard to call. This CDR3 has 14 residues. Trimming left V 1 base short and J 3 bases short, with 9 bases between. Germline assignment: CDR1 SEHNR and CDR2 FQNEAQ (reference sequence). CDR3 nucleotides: TGTGCCAGCAGCTTAGTCCCCCGTTACTATGGCTACACCTTC. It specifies CASSLVPRYYGYTF.

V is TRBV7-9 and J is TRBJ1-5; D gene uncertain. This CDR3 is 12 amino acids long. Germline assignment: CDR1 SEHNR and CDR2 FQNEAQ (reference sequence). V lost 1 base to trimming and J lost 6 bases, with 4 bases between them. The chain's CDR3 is CASSLGSQPQHF. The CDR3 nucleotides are TGTGCCAGCAGCTTAGGGAGTCAGCCCCAGCATTTT.